The 17 T cell receptor beta chains listed next were all sequenced from one sample in a study of shared clonotypes between healthy human individuals. The assay was immunoSEQ multiplex PCR, and TCRdb's table has in-frame clones only and misses some. The sample has around 2,100,000 clones, approximately 95% seen once. In the naive CD8 group, cells lacked CD45RO and were positively selected for CCR7, so terminally differentiated effector memory CD45RA+ cells were left out. The sequencing sample was made of naive CD8+ T cells sorted from blood. These receptors were collected from a man in his late teens or twenties in good health.

The chain combines TRBV13 with TRBJ2-1; D possibly corresponds to TRBD2 (7 bases). The CDR3 contains 13 residues. CDR1 and CDR2 from the germline V gene are PRHDT and FYEKMQ (reference sequence). V lost 8 bases, J lost 5 bases, and 13 bases lay in between. CDR3 sequence reads: CASSGGGDNEQFF. As DNA, the CDR3 is TGTGCCAGCTCGGGGGGCGGGGACAATGAGCAGTTCTTC. The whole variable domain, remainder taken from reference TRBV13 and TRBJ2-1, is AAGVIQSPRHLIKEKRETATLKCYPIPRHDTVYWYQQGPGQDPQFLISFYEKMQSDKGSIPDRFSAQQFSDYHSELNMSSLELGDSALYFCASSGGGDNEQFFGPGTRLTVL.

V and J are TRBV2 and TRBJ2-7; TRBD1 aligns across 10 bases. The V segment lost 8 bases and the J segment 5 bases; nucleotides outside the gene matches: 6. The germline V gene encodes CDR1 SNHLY and CDR2 FYNNEI. The CDR3 covers 13 residues. This chain's CDR3 is CASGGQGIHEQYF. In nucleotides, the CDR3 is TGTGCCAGCGGGGGACAGGGGATCCACGAGCAGTACTTC.

The V and J genes are TRBV4-3 and TRBJ1-1; D may be TRBD1 (5 bases). V dropped 6 bases and J dropped 1 base, with 15 bases sitting between them. The CDR3 spans 15 residues. In germline, CDR1 is LGHNA, CDR2 YSLEER. CDR3 DNA: TGCGCCAGCAGAAATTCCTTGGGGGGGAACACTGAAGCTTTCTTT. Translated: CASRNSLGGNTEAFF.

The chain combines TRBV28 with TRBJ2-1, with no clear D. CDR1 is MDHEN and CDR2 is SYDVKM in the germline V gene. V lost 4 bases, J lost 6 bases, and 13 bases lay in between. CDR3 length: 14 amino acids. CDR3 in DNA: TGTGCCAGCAGTTGGGCCGCCTTCGTCAATGAGCAGTTCTTC. This codes for CASSWAAFVNEQFF.

The chain carries TRBV9 and TRBJ2-1, with 9 bases lining up with TRBD2. J gave up 4 bases and V 3 bases, and 14 bases lay outside the gene matches. The CDR3 contains 18 residues. Per germline, CDR1 SGDLS and CDR2 YYNGEE. The CDR3, as DNA: TGTGCCAGCAGCGCCAACCCACTAGCGGGTTCCACATACAATGAGCAGTTCTTC. Translating it yields CASSANPLAGSTYNEQFF. The full variable domain, in which reference TRBV9 and TRBJ2-1 provide the parts outside the CDR3, is DSGVTQTPKHLITATGQRVTLRCSPRSGDLSVYWYQQSLDQGLQFLIQYYNGEERAKGNILERFSAQQFPDLHSELNLSSLELGDSALYFCASSANPLAGSTYNEQFFGPGTRLTVL.

The CDR3 nucleotides read TGTGCCAGCAGCGCGAGAATACCACTAGCGGGAGTCTCCTACGAGCAGTACTTC. It codes for CASSARIPLAGVSYEQYF. The rearrangement joins TRBV5-6 to TRBJ2-7, with 11 bases fitting TRBD2. The CDR3 contains 18 residues. V lost 4 bases to trimming and J lost 0 bases; unmatched junction nucleotides: 12. Germline CDR1 and CDR2: SGHDT and YYEEEE. Drawing the rest from reference TRBV5-6 and TRBJ2-7, the complete variable domain is DAGVTQSPTHLIKTRGQQVTLRCSPKSGHDTVSWYQQALGQGPQFIFQYYEEEERQRGNFPDRFSGHQFPNYSSELNVNALLLGDSALYLCASSARIPLAGVSYEQYFGPGTRLTVT.

Turning to this clone: This CDR3 is also generated by other DNA sequences in the sample. This chain connects TRBV11-2 to TRBJ2-6; D gene unclear. The CDR3 spans 14 residues. Germline-derived CDR1 and CDR2 are SGHAT and FQNNGV. V was trimmed by 3 bases and J by 2 bases, leaving 5 bases between them. The CDR3 coding sequence is TGTGCCAGCAGCTTTTTAACTGGGGCCAACGTCCTGACTTTC. It encodes CASSFLTGANVLTF.

Comment on this clone: The sample carries other DNA sequences with the same CDR3. The gene calls are TRBV2 and TRBJ2-1; the D is unclear. This CDR3 comprises 10 residues. The germline CDR1 and CDR2 sequences are SNHLY and FYNNEI. V was cut by 6 bases and J by 5 bases, with 2 bases left in between. In nucleotides, the CDR3 is TGTGCCAGCAGCGACAATGAGCAGTTCTTC. Amino acid sequence: CASSDNEQFF.

This chain connects TRBV2 to TRBJ1-5; unclear D gene. Germline V gives CDR1 SNHLY, CDR2 FYNNEI. CDR3 size: 16 residues. V lost 3 bases, J lost 2 bases, and 14 bases lay in between. CDR3 loop: CASSEALTGGNQPQHF. CDR3 nucleotides: TGTGCCAGCAGTGAGGCCTTGACTGGCGGCAATCAGCCCCAGCATTTT.

This chain uses TRBV2 with TRBJ1-2, with a possible D match to TRBD1 (6 bases). This CDR3 contains 14 residues. V lost 2 bases, J lost 4 bases, and 11 bases lay in between. The V gene's germline CDR1 is SNHLY and CDR2 FYNNEI. The CDR3 bases are TGTGCCAGCAGTGAATGGGGGGCTAGCTATGGCTACACCTTC. As protein: CASSEWGASYGYTF.

This clone appeared once. The rearrangement uses TRBV9 and TRBJ2-7, with 7 bases matching TRBD1. Germline CDR1 SGDLS, CDR2 YYNGEE. This CDR3 spans 15 amino acids. V gave up 3 bases and J gave up 3 bases; unmatched junction bases: 9. The CDR3 protein is CASSETGEPNYEQYF. The CDR3 nucleotides read TGTGCCAGCAGCGAAACAGGGGAACCCAACTACGAGCAGTACTTC.

CDR3 in amino acids: CASSHELGGEGDTQYF. The CDR3 nucleotides read TGTGCCAGCAGCCACGAACTAGGGGGAGAAGGAGATACGCAGTATTTT. This sequence joins TRBV5-4 and TRBJ2-3, with a tentative D call TRBD1 (6 bases). The V gene's germline CDR1 is SGHNT and CDR2 YYREEE (reference sequence). V dropped 4 bases and J dropped 5 bases, with 20 bases sitting between them. This CDR3 has 16 amino acids.

The V and J genes are TRBV28 and TRBJ2-5; D remains unclear. Germline V gene data show CDR1 as MDHEN and CDR2 as SYDVKM. V was shortened by 3 bases and J by 7 bases, with 15 bases between the two germline ends. The CDR3 is made up of 14 amino acids. The chain's CDR3 is CASSFMDVLGTQYF. In nucleotides, the CDR3 is TGTGCCAGCAGTTTCATGGACGTCCTTGGGACCCAGTACTTC.

This chain links TRBV30 with TRBJ2-7, with D perhaps assigned TRBD1 or TRBD2 (5 bases each). The CDR3 contains 12 residues. CDR1 and CDR2 from the germline V gene are GTSNPN and SVGIG (reference sequence). Between the trimmed V and J ends, which lost 2 bases and 5 bases, there was a span of 10 bases. CDR3 nucleotide sequence: TGTGCCTGGAGTCTAGGGGAGAACGAGCAGTACTTC. Translated: CAWSLGENEQYF.

This clone has a single count. The chain recombines TRBV5-6 with TRBJ2-1; D is unresolved. Germline V gene data show CDR1 as SGHDT and CDR2 as YYEEEE. The CDR3 runs 13 residues. The V gene lost 0 bases and the J gene lost 9 bases, with 10 bases spanning the gap. The CDR3 loop is CASSLVEGAEQFF. The DNA for the CDR3 is TGTGCCAGCAGCTTGGTTGAAGGTGCTGAGCAGTTCTTC.

The J gene is TRBJ2-1, the V gene TRBV4-3, with D possibly being TRBD1 (5 bases). The CDR3 runs to 17 residues. Trimming took 0 bases from V and 4 from J, leaving 16 bases between them. Germline CDR1 is LGHNA and CDR2 is YSLEER. For the CDR3, the DNA is TGCGCCAGCAGCCAAGAGGGTCCAGGGTCAAGTTACAATGAGCAGTTCTTC. Amino acid sequence: CASSQEGPGSSYNEQFF.

This clone was observed once. The chain links TRBV6-1 to TRBJ2-5; the D is unclear. Trimming took 1 base from V and 4 from J, leaving 7 bases between them. Germline CDR1 and CDR2: MNHNS and SASEGT. The CDR3 contains 13 residues. CDR3 in amino acids: CASSEGPGETQYF. CDR3 coding DNA: TGTGCCAGCAGTGAAGGGCCAGGAGAGACCCAGTACTTC.